The clone carrying this T cell receptor beta chain was seen only once. Authors' data handling: Researchers report that nucleated cell counts were estimated from reference gene primer amplification. Clones were sequenced by immunoSEQ multiplex PCR, and TCRdb holds only the in-frame ones, with some missing. The V and J calls and clone size are taken from that table; D and trimming were inferred from the DNA. The sample lists 300,000 to 400,000 clones, about 88% occurring once. This sample is part of a study of blood T cell repertoires in COVID-19. Study-level background: Acute and convalescent COVID-19 specimens originated in the United States, Italy and Spain. PBMCs, B-cell-depleted T cells, or T cells provided the cDNA or gDNA that made up the material.

In germline, CDR1 is GTSNPN, CDR2 SVGIG (reference sequence). Trimming at V came to 1 base and at J to 0 bases, leaving 7 bases not matched to a gene. This CDR3 has 16 residues. Sequencing input: peripheral blood. This clonotype originated in a human donor in a cohort sampled during active COVID-19. V gene TRBV30 combines with J gene TRBJ2-7; 9 positions agree with TRBD1. The CDR3 loop is CAWSGFGQGSSYEQYF. The CDR3 nucleotides read TGTGCCTGGAGTGGGTTTGGACAGGGGTCCTCCTACGAGCAGTACTTC.